The 21 T cell receptor beta chains given below trace back to one sample, sequenced in a study of T cell responses to AZD1222 COVID-19 vaccine. Using immunoSEQ multiplex PCR, the repertoire was profiled, and TCRdb retains in-frame clones only, with some absent. The table records 120,000 or so clones, about 89% of them present only once. The sequencing used peripheral blood, collected on day 0 of AZD1222 vaccination. The receptors derive from an adult in good health.

Comments on this clone: Germline and junction disagree at one end, which may indicate a read error. The rearrangement joins TRBV5-4 to TRBJ2-2; possibly TRBD1 or TRBD2 for D (6 bases each). Germline-derived CDR1 and CDR2 are SGHNT and YYREEE (reference sequence). This CDR3 spans 18 amino acids. CDR3 sequence: CASSLASGARGNAGELFF. The DNA for the CDR3 is TGTGCCAGCAGCTTGGCGTCGGGGGCCCGGGGGAACGCCGGGGAGCTGTTTTTT.

The chain links TRBV5-1 to TRBJ1-6; the D is unclear. Trimming took 0 bases from V and 3 from J, leaving 7 bases between them. CDR3 length equals 15 residues. CDR1 is SGHRS and CDR2 is YFSETQ in the germline V gene. CDR3 DNA: TGCGCCAGCAGCTTGGACAGAAGCTATAATTCACCCCTCCACTTT. It encodes CASSLDRSYNSPLHF.

V is TRBV30 and J is TRBJ1-3; tentative D call: TRBD1 (5 bases). The length of the CDR3 is 17 residues. CDR1 GTSNPN and CDR2 SVGIG come from the germline V gene (reference sequence). V was cut by 0 bases and J by 4 bases, with 19 bases left in between. The CDR3 region is CAWSVFDPGPLGNTIYF. The CDR3 DNA reads TGTGCCTGGAGTGTCTTTGATCCGGGGCCGCTCGGAAACACCATATATTTT.

CDR3 amino acids: CASRAEGQSNQPQHF. The CDR3 DNA follows: TGTGCCAGCAGAGCCGAGGGACAGAGTAATCAGCCCCAGCATTTT. The chain is built from TRBV6-5 and TRBJ1-5; the match to TRBD1 covers 7 bases. Germline trimming cut 6 bases from V and 4 bases from J; bases unmatched to any gene: 9. CDR3 length: 15 amino acids. Germline lookup yields CDR1 MNHEY and CDR2 SVGAGI.

The chain's CDR3 is CASSRRIEQFF. The CDR3 DNA is TGTGCCAGCAGCCGGAGAATTGAGCAGTTCTTC. V is TRBV12-3 or TRBV12-4 and J is TRBJ2-1, with D unclear. V lost 6 bases and J lost 9, with 9 bases in between. This CDR3 has 11 residues.

The chain joins TRBV2 to TRBJ2-3, with D uncertain. Germline CDR1 is SNHLY and CDR2 is FYNNEI. V was shortened by 3 bases and J by 0 bases, with 7 bases between the two germline ends. There are 14 residues in the CDR3. CDR3 nucleotide sequence: TGTGCCAGCAGTGATTTACGTAGCACAGATACGCAGTATTTT. It specifies CASSDLRSTDTQYF. The complete variable domain, with remaining parts taken from reference TRBV2 and TRBJ2-3, reads EPEVTQTPSHQVTQMGQEVILRCVPISNHLYFYWYRQILGQKVEFLVSFYNNEISEKSEIFDDQFSVERPDGSNFTLKIRSTKLEDSAMYFCASSDLRSTDTQYFGPGTRLTVL.

This chain links TRBV5-5 with TRBJ2-2; D uncertain. Looked up from germline, CDR1 is SGHKS and CDR2 is YYEKEE (reference sequence). V lost 4 bases, J lost 1 base, and 5 bases lay in between. The CDR3 sequence is 13 residues long. The CDR3 loop reads CASSTMNTGELFF. The CDR3 DNA follows: TGTGCCAGCAGCACGATGAACACCGGGGAGCTGTTTTTT.

In this sample, this clone turned up a few times. This sequence joins TRBV5-6 and TRBJ2-2; no clear D. CDR3 length equals 13 residues. Germline CDR1 SGHDT, CDR2 YYEEEE. V lost 5 bases and J lost 1, with 6 bases in between. Here the CDR3 DNA reads TGTGCCAGCAGGCGGATGAACACCGGGGAGCTGTTTTTT. It codes for CASRRMNTGELFF.

The J gene is TRBJ2-7, the V gene TRBV10-3; D gene unclear. The CDR3 has 16 residues. The V gene lost 6 bases and the J gene lost 0 bases, with 18 bases spanning the gap. Germline V gene lookup returns CDR1 ENHRY and CDR2 SYGVKD. The CDR3 region has the DNA TGTGCCATCAGCGACTCCACGGACGGAAGCTCCTACGAGCAGTACTTC. This translates into CAISDSTDGSSYEQYF.

V gene TRBV3-1 (or the pseudogene TRBV3-2) combines with J gene TRBJ1-2, with 9 bases that match TRBD1. Germline assignment: CDR1 LGHDT and CDR2 YNNKEL (reference sequence). The CDR3 spans 12 residues. Trimming cost V 4 bases and J 10 bases; bases outside gene matches: 4. The CDR3 nucleotides read TGTGCCAGCAGCCCGCGGACAGGGGACTACACCTTC. As protein: CASSPRTGDYTF.

With regard to this clone: Other DNA sequences in this sample translate to the same CDR3. This chain links TRBV5-1 with TRBJ1-1, with no clear D. CDR3 length equals 14 residues. Germline CDR1 and CDR2: SGHRS and YFSETQ. V dropped 0 bases and J dropped 1 base, with 7 bases sitting between them. The CDR3 sequence is CASSLGVGNTEAFF. The CDR3 region has the DNA TGCGCCAGCAGCTTGGGGGTTGGGAACACTGAAGCTTTCTTT.

The chain carries TRBV11-2 and TRBJ1-1; no reliable D call. This CDR3 region has 15 residues. The V end lost 3 bases, the J end lost 1 base, and 12 bases lay between the germline ends. Germline V gene lookup returns CDR1 SGHAT and CDR2 FQNNGV. CDR3 loop: CASSFPGRSNTEAFF. The CDR3 DNA sequence: TGTGCCAGCAGCTTCCCTGGACGGTCGAACACTGAAGCTTTCTTT.

This clone was seen once. The chain combines TRBV6-5 with TRBJ2-5, with D perhaps TRBD1 or TRBD2 (5 bases each). The ends were cut back, 4 bases at V and 14 bases at J, with 17 bases in the middle. CDR1 is MNHEY, CDR2 SVGAGI, per germline. The CDR3 covers 12 residues. DNA of the CDR3: TGTGCCAGCAGTTCCACCCGGGGCCAGAGTTACTTC. Encoded protein: CASSSTRGQSYF.

The rearrangement joins TRBV9 to TRBJ2-3, with a possible D match to TRBD2 (6 bases). The germline gives CDR1 SGDLS, CDR2 YYNGEE. The ends were cut back, 4 bases at V and 0 bases at J, with 18 bases in the middle. This CDR3 has 17 residues. CDR3 in DNA: TGTGCCAGCAGCCCCCAGGGCGGGGTAACTAGCACAGATACGCAGTATTTT. It translates to CASSPQGGVTSTDTQYF.

V and J are TRBV7-9 and TRBJ2-3, with 7 positions matching TRBD2. With 1 base clipped from V and 4 bases from J, the junction kept 2 bases outside the gene matches. The CDR3 totals 14 residues. Per the germline V gene, CDR1 is SEHNR and CDR2 is FQNEAQ (reference sequence). CDR3 amino acids: CASSLDLAADTQYF. The CDR3 DNA follows: TGTGCCAGCAGCTTAGACCTAGCGGCAGATACGCAGTATTTT.

The gene calls are TRBV21-1 and TRBJ1-5. TRBV21-1 is noted as a pseudogene. The CDR3 length is 18 residues. The CDR3 coding sequence is TGTGCCAGCAGCAAGGGGCCCCCCAGGGGAGGTGGGGGTCAGCCCCAGCATTTT. It encodes CASSKGPPRGGGGQPQHF.

The gene calls are TRBV3-1 (or the pseudogene TRBV3-2) and TRBJ2-2, with TRBD2 identical over 9 bases. CDR3 length: 18 residues. Unmatched junction bases numbered 7, after V lost 1 base and J lost 1 base. CDR1 is LGHDT and CDR2 is YNNKEL in the germline V gene (reference sequence). The CDR3 nucleotides read TGTGCCAGCAGCCAAGGGATCTGGCGGGGGGGGAACACCGGGGAGCTGTTTTTT. This codes for CASSQGIWRGGNTGELFF.

The V and J genes are TRBV3-1 (or the pseudogene TRBV3-2) and TRBJ2-1; TRBD2 is a possible D gene (6 bases). V gave up 4 bases and J gave up 7 bases, with 8 bases separating them. The CDR3 runs to 12 residues. Germline-derived CDR1 and CDR2 are LGHDT and YNNKEL (reference sequence). Here the CDR3 DNA reads TGTGCCAGCAGCCTAGCGGTTAATGAGCAGTTCTTC. This translates into CASSLAVNEQFF.

This sequence joins TRBV18 and TRBJ1-1, with no clear D. V lost 6 bases, J lost 1 base, and 9 bases lay in between. Germline V lookup: CDR1 KGHSH, CDR2 LQKENI. The CDR3 has 13 residues. The DNA of the CDR3 is TGTGCCAGCTCCCGGACGGAGAACACTGAAGCTTTCTTT. Translating it yields CASSRTENTEAFF.

This chain links TRBV2 with TRBJ2-2, with TRBD2 matching over 8 bases. The junction had 2 bases not matched to a gene; V was cut back by 7 bases and J by 1 base. Per the germline V gene, CDR1 is SNHLY and CDR2 is FYNNEI. The CDR3 is 14 amino acids. CDR3 sequence (DNA): TGTGCCAGCACGGGAGGGATGAACACCGGGGAGCTGTTTTTT. Amino acids: CASTGGMNTGELFF.

The chain has TRBV6-6 and TRBJ2-5; no reliable D call. The CDR3 consists of 12 residues. The ends were cut back, 5 bases at V and 7 bases at J, with 11 bases in the middle. Germline CDR1 and CDR2: MNHNY and SVGAGI (reference sequence). CDR3 protein: CASSVDSVTQYF. CDR3 DNA: TGTGCCAGCAGTGTGGATTCGGTGACCCAGTACTTC.